Each of the 10 T cell receptor beta chains below was sequenced from the same sample in a study of blood T cell repertoires in COVID-19. TCRdb keeps only in-frame clones here, not all; method: immunoSEQ multiplex PCR. The table shows over 150,000 clones, with 70% to 90% occurring only once. The sequenced sample consisted of peripheral blood. These receptors all stem from a man in his fifties with COVID-19, enrolled during active disease.

The chain employs TRBV7-2 and TRBJ2-3; TRBD2 matches at 8 bases. CDR1 and CDR2 from the germline V gene are SGHTA and FQGNSA. The CDR3 covers 14 residues. After removal of 6 bases from V and 2 bases from J, the junction contained 4 bases not matched to a gene. CDR3 sequence reads: CASRPGGLTDTQYF. In nucleotides, the CDR3 is TGTGCCAGCAGGCCGGGGGGGCTCACAGATACGCAGTATTTT.

To note about this clone: The sample has other DNA sequences that encode this CDR3 too. V and J are TRBV30 and TRBJ1-5; a weak D match, TRBD1 (5 bases). Between the trimmed V and J ends, which lost 2 bases and 6 bases, there was a span of 11 bases. The CDR3 is 13 residues long. Germline V gene lookup returns CDR1 GTSNPN and CDR2 SVGIG (reference sequence). CDR3 amino acids: CAWSPQGGQPQHF. In DNA, the CDR3 is TGTGCCTGGAGTCCTCAGGGAGGTCAGCCCCAGCATTTT.

This chain uses TRBV27 with TRBJ2-2, with TRBD1 as a possible D gene (5 bases). Trimming shortened V by 2 bases and J by 9 bases, and 13 bases separated the two germline ends. From germline, CDR1 is MNHEY and CDR2 SMNVEV (reference sequence). The CDR3 has 14 residues. The CDR3 here is CASSLIRDVRELFF. The CDR3 nucleotides are TGTGCCAGCAGTTTAATCAGGGATGTTCGGGAGCTGTTTTTT.

This sequence joins TRBV7-6 and TRBJ1-2; 7 nucleotides align to TRBD1. CDR1 is SGHVS, CDR2 FNYEAQ, per germline. The CDR3 sequence is 16 residues long. J was trimmed by 0 bases and V by 5 bases; bases with no gene match: 9. CDR3 protein: CASSPIGQDSNYGYTF. CDR3 DNA: TGTGCCAGCAGCCCGATCGGACAGGACTCTAACTATGGCTACACCTTC.

The rearrangement joins TRBV7-3 to TRBJ2-3, with TRBD2 identical over 7 bases. J gave up 3 bases and V 3 bases, and 3 bases lay outside the gene matches. Germline V gene lookup returns CDR1 SGHTA and CDR2 FQGTGA. The CDR3 runs to 14 residues. CDR3 DNA: TGTGCCAGCAGCTTTGGCGGGAGAACAGATACGCAGTATTTT. It yields the protein CASSFGGRTDTQYF.

V gene TRBV18 combines with J gene TRBJ1-5; perhaps TRBD1 as D (5 bases). The germline CDR1 and CDR2 sequences are KGHSH and LQKENI. The CDR3 spans 17 residues. Trimming stripped 3 bases from V and 5 bases from J, with 20 bases between. This chain's CDR3 is CASSPPGLVTVDQPQHF. Written as DNA, the CDR3 is TGTGCCAGCTCACCGCCGGGACTCGTGACCGTCGATCAGCCCCAGCATTTT.

The chain couples TRBV4-3 to TRBJ2-3; D might be TRBD2 (6 bases). The V gene's germline CDR1 is LGHNA and CDR2 YSLEER. The CDR3 loop spans 14 amino acids. Trimming pared 0 bases from V and 6 bases from J, leaving 10 bases between. The CDR3 sequence: CASSQEGGGDTQYF. The CDR3 coding sequence is TGCGCCAGCAGCCAAGAGGGTGGAGGGGATACGCAGTATTTT.

The V call is TRBV7-9, the J call TRBJ2-3; 7 bases map to TRBD1. Germline V gives CDR1 SEHNR, CDR2 FQNEAQ (reference sequence). The junction had 9 bases not matched to a gene; V was cut back by 0 bases and J by 6 bases. This CDR3 region has 16 residues. CDR3 DNA: TGTGCCAGCAGCTTAGCACCGGGACAGCCGGAGGATACGCAGTATTTT. Protein sequence: CASSLAPGQPEDTQYF. Looking up the rest from reference TRBV7-9 and TRBJ2-3 gives the full variable domain: DTGVSQNPRHKITKRGQNVTFRCDPISEHNRLYWYRQTLGQGPEFLTYFQNEAQLEKSRLLSDRFSAERPKGSFSTLEIQRTEQGDSAMYLCASSLAPGQPEDTQYFGPGTRLTVL.

This clone has a single count. The genes are TRBV7-6 and TRBJ2-1; perhaps TRBD1 as D (6 bases). Trimming removed 1 base at V and 7 bases at J, with 14 bases between. The CDR3 extends over 15 amino acids. In germline, CDR1 is SGHVS, CDR2 FNYEAQ. The CDR3 bases are TGTGCCAGCAGCTTAGTACAGGGCCCGGGGAATGAGCAGTTCTTC. Its protein product is CASSLVQGPGNEQFF.

This clone was seen only a few times. The CDR3 is CASSQTVPGRSFF. The CDR3 DNA reads as TGTGCCAGCAGCCAGACAGTGCCAGGCCGATCCTTCTTT. The chain has TRBV7-9 and TRBJ1-1, with D possibly matching TRBD1 (5 bases). The CDR3 sequence is 13 residues long. The germline V and J ends were trimmed by 5 bases and 14 bases, with 21 bases remaining between them. CDR1 and CDR2 from the germline V gene are SEHNR and FQNEAQ (reference sequence).